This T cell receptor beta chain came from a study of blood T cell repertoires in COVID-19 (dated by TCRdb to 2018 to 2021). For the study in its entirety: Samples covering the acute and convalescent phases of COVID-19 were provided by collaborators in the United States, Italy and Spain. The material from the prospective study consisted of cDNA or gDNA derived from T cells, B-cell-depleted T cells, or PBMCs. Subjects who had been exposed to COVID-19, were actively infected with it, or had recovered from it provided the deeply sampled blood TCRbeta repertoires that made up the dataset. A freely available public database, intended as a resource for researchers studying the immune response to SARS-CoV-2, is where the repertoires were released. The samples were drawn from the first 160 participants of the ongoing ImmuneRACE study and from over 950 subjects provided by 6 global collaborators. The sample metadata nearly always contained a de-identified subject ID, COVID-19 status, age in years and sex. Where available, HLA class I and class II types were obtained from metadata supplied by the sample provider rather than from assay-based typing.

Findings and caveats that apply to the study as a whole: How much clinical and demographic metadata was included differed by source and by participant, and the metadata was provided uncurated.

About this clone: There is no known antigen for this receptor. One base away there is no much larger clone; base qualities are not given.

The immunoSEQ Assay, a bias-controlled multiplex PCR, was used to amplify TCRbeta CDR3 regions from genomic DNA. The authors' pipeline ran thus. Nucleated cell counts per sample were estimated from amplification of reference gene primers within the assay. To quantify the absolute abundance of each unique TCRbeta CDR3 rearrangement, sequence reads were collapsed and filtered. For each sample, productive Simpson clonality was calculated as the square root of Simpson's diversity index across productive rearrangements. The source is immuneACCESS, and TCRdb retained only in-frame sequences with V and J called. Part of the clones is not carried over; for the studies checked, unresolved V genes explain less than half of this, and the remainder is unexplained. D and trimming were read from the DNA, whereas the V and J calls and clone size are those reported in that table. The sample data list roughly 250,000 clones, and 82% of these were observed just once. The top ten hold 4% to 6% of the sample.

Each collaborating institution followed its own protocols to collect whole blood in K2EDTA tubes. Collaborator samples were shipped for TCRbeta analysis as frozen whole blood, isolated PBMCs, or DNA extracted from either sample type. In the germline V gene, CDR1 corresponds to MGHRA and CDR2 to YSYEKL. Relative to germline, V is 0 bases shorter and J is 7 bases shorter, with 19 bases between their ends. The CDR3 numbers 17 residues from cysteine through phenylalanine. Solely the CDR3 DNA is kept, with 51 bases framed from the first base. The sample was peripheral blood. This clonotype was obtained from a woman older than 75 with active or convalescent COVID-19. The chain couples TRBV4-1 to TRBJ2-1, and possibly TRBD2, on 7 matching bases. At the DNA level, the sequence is TGCGCCAGCAGCCAAGATCGAAGGGGGGGTATCAGGAATGAGCAGTTCTTC. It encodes CASSQDRRGGIRNEQFF.